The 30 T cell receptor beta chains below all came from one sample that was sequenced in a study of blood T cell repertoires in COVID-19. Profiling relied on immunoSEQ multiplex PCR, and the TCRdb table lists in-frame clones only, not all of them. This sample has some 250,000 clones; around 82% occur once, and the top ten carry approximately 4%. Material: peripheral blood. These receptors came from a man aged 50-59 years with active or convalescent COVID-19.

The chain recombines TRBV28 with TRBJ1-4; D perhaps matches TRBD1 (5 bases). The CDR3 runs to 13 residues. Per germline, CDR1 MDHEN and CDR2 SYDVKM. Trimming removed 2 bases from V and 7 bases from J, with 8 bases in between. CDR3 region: CASSLGGVEKLFF. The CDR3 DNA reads TGTGCCAGCAGTTTAGGAGGGGTTGAAAAACTGTTTTTT.

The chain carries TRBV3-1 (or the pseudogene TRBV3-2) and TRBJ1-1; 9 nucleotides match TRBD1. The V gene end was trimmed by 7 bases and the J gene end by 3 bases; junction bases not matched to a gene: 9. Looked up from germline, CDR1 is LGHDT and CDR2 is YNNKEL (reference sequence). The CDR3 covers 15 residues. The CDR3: CASTRGNRGHTEAFF. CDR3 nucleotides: TGTGCCAGCACCCGAGGGAACAGGGGGCACACTGAAGCTTTCTTT.

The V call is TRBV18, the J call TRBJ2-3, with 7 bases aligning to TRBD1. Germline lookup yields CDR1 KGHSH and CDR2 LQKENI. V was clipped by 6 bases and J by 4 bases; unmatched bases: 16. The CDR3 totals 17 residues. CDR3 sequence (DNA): TGTGCCAGCTCGCTCCTCAGTAACCGACAGGGCCCAGATACGCAGTATTTT. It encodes CASSLLSNRQGPDTQYF. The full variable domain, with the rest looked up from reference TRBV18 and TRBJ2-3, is NAGVMQNPRHLVRRRGQEARLRCSPMKGHSHVYWYRQLPEEGLKFMVYLQKENIIDESGMPKERFSAEFPKEGPSILRIQQVVRGDSAAYFCASSLLSNRQGPDTQYFGPGTRLTVL.

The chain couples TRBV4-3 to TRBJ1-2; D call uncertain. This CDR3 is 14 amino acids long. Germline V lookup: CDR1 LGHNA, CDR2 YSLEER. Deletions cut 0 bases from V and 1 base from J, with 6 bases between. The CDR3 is CASSQERLNYGYTF. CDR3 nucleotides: TGCGCCAGCAGCCAAGAGCGCCTTAACTATGGCTACACCTTC.

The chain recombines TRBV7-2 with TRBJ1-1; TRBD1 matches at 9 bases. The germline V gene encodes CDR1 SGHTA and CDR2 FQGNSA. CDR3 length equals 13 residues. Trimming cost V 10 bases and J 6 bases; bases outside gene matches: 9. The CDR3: CATRAGQGSEAFF. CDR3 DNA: TGTGCCACGCGAGCCGGACAGGGGTCTGAAGCTTTCTTT.

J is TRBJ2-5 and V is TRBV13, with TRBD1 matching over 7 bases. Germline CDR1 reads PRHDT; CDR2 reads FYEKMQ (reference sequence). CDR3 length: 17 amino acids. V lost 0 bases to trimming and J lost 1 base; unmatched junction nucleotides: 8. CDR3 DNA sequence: TGTGCCAGCAGCTTAGGTAGGCCGGGACAGCCCCAAGAGACCCAGTACTTC. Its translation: CASSLGRPGQPQETQYF.

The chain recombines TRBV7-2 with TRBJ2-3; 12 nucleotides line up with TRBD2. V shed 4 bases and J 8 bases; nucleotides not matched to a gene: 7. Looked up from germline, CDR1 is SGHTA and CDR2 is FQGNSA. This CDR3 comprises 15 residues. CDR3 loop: CASSYRTSGAPTQYF. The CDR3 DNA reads TGTGCCAGCAGCTACAGGACTAGCGGGGCCCCTACGCAGTATTTT.

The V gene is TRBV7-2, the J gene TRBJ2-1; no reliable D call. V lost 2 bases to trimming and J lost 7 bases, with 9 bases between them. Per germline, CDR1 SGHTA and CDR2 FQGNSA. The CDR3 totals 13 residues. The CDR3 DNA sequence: TGTGCCAGCAGCTTAAATGCTAGGAATGAGCAGTTCTTC. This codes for CASSLNARNEQFF.

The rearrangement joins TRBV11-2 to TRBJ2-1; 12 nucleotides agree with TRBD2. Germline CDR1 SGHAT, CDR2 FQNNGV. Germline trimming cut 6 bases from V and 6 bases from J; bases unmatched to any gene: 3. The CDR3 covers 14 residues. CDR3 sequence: CASRVGLAGNEQFF. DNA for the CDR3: TGTGCCAGCAGAGTGGGACTAGCGGGCAATGAGCAGTTCTTC.

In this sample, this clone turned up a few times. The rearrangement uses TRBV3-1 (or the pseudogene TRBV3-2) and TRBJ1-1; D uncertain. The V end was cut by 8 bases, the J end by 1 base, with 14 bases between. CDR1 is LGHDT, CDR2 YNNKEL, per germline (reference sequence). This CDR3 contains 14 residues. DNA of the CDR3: TGTGCCAGCGGGCCGACCGAAGAGAACACTGAAGCTTTCTTT. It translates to CASGPTEENTEAFF.

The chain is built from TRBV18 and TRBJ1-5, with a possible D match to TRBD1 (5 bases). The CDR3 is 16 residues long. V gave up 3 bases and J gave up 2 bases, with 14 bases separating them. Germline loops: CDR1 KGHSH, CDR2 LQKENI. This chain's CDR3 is CASSPIGSGGNQPQHF. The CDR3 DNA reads TGTGCCAGCTCACCGATAGGGTCGGGGGGCAATCAGCCCCAGCATTTT.

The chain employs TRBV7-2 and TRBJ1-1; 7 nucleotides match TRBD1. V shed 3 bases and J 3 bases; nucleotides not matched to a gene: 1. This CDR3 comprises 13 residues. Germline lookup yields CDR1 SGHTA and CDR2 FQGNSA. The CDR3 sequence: CASSFQGDTEAFF. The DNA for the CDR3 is TGTGCCAGCAGCTTTCAGGGGGACACTGAAGCTTTCTTT.

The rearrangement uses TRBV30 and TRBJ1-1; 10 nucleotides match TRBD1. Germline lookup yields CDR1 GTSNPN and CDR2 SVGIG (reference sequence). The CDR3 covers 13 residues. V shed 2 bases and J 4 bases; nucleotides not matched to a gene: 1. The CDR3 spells CAWSRQGATEAFF. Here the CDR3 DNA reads TGTGCCTGGAGTAGACAGGGGGCCACTGAAGCTTTCTTT.

In DNA, the CDR3 is TGTGCCAGCAGTTCCCCAGCCCAGGGGGGCACAGATACGCAGTATTTT. As protein: CASSSPAQGGTDTQYF. The chain carries TRBV6-2 or TRBV6-3 and TRBJ2-3, with 7 bases lining up with TRBD1. The CDR3 consists of 16 residues. Losses at the gene ends were 4 bases for V and 1 base for J; bases not matched to a gene: 8. Germline CDR1 and CDR2: MNHEY and SVGEGT.

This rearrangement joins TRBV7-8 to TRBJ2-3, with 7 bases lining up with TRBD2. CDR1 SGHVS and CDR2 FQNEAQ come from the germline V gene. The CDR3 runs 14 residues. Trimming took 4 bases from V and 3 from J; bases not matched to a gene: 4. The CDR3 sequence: CASSSGLRTDTQYF. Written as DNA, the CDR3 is TGTGCCAGCAGCTCGGGACTAAGAACAGATACGCAGTATTTT.

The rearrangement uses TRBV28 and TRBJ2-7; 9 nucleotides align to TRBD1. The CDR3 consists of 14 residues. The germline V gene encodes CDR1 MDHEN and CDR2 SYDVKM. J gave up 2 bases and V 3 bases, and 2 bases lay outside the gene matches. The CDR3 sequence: CASSLTGGTYEQYF. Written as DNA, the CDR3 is TGTGCCAGCAGTTTGACAGGGGGTACCTACGAGCAGTACTTC.

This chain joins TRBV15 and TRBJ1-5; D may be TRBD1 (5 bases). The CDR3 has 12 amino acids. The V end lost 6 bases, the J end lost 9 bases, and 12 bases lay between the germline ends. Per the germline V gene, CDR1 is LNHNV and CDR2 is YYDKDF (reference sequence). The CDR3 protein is CATSTSQGPQHF. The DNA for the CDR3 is TGTGCCACCAGTACTAGCCAGGGGCCCCAGCATTTT.

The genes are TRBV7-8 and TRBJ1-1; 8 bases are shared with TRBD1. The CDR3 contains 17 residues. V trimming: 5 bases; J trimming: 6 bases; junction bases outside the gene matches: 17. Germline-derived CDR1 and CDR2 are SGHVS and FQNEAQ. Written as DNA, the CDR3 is TGTGCCAGCAGCCCCAGTGGCGGGGCAGGGGGCGCGGCTGAAGCTTTCTTT. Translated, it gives CASSPSGGAGGAAEAFF.

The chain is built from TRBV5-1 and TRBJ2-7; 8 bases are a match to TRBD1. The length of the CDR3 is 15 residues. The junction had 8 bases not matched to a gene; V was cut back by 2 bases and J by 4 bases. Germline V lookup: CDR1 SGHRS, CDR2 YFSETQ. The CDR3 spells CASSFNRGKAYEQYF. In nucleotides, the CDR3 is TGCGCCAGCAGCTTCAACAGGGGGAAGGCGTACGAGCAGTACTTC.

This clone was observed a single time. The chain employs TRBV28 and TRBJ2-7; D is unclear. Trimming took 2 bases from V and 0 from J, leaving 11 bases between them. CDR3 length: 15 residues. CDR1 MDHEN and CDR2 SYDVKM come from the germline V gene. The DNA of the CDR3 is TGTGCCAGCAGTTTAGGTCCCACGGGCTCCTACGAGCAGTACTTC. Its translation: CASSLGPTGSYEQYF.

The chain's CDR3 is CASSSPTGGGYGYTF. The CDR3 DNA sequence: TGCGCCAGCAGCTCACCGACAGGGGGCGGCTATGGCTACACCTTC. The chain links TRBV5-1 to TRBJ1-2; TRBD1 matches at 10 bases. With 3 bases clipped from V and 4 bases from J, the junction kept 6 bases outside the gene matches. Germline CDR1 and CDR2: SGHRS and YFSETQ. This CDR3 is 15 amino acids long.

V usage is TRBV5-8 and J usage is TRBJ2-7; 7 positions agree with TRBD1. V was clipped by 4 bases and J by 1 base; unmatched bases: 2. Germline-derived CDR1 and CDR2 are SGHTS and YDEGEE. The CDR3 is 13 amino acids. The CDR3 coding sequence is TGTGCCAGCAGCCTCAGGGGGTCCTACGAGCAGTACTTC. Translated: CASSLRGSYEQYF.

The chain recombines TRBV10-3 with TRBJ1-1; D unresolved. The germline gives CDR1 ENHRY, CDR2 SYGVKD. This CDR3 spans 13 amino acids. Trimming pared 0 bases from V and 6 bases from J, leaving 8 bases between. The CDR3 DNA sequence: TGTGCCATCAGTGAGTCGTCACGGGCTGAAGCTTTCTTT. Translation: CAISESSRAEAFF.

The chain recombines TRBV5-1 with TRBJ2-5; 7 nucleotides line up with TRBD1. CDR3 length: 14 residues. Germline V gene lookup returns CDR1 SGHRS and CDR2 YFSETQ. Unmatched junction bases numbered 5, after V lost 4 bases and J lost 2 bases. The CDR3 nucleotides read TGCGCCAGCAGCCCCGACAGGGTACAAGAGACCCAGTACTTC. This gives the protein CASSPDRVQETQYF.

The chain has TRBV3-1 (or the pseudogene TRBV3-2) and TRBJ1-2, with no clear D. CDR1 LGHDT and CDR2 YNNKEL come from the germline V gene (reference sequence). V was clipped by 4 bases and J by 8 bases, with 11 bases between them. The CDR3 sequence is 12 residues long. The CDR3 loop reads CASSLRGGGYTF. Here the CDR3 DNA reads TGTGCCAGCAGCCTTCGGGGAGGAGGCTACACCTTC.

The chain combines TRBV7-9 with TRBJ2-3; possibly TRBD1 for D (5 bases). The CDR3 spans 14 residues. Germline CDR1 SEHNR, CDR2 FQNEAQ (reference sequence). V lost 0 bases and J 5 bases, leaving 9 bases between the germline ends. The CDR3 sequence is CASSLAGAGDTQYF. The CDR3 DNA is TGTGCCAGCAGCTTAGCAGGGGCTGGAGATACGCAGTATTTT.

The CDR3 loop reads CASSTQASNQPQHF. In DNA form, the CDR3 reads TGTGCCAGCAGCACCCAAGCGAGCAATCAGCCCCAGCATTTT. The chain carries TRBV6-5 and TRBJ1-5; D call uncertain. This CDR3 region has 14 residues. Per germline, CDR1 MNHEY and CDR2 SVGAGI. Trimming removed 6 bases from V and 1 base from J, with 10 bases in between.

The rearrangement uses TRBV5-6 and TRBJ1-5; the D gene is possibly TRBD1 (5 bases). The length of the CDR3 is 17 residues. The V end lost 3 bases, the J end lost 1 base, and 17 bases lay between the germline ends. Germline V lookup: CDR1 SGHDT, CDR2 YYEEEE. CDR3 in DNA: TGTGCCAGCAGCTGGGTACCTCGGGGGAAAAGCAATCAGCCCCAGCATTTT. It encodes CASSWVPRGKSNQPQHF.

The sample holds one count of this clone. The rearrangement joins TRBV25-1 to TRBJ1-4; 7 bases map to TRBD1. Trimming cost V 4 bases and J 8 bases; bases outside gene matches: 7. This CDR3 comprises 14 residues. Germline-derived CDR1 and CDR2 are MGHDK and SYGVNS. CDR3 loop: CASSAQGLGEKLFF. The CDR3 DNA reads TGTGCCAGCAGTGCACAGGGGCTTGGGGAAAAACTGTTTTTT.

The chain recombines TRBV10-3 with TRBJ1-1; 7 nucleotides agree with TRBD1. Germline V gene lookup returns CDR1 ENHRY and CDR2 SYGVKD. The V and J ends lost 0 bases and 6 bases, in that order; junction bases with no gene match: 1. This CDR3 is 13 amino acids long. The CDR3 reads CAISESTGAEAFF. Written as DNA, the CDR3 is TGTGCCATCAGTGAGTCAACAGGGGCTGAAGCTTTCTTT.